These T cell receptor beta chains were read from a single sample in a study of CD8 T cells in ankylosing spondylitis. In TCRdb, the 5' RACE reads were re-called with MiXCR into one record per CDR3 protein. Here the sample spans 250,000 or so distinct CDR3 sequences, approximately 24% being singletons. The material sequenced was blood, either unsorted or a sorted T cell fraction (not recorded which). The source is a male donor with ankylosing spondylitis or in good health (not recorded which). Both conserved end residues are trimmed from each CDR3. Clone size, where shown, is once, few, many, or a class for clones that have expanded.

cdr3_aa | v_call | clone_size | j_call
ASSFFGRETQY | TRBV27 | few | TRBJ2-5
ASKAGTSTDTQY | TRBV28 | - | TRBJ2-3
SAREGLATTGELF | TRBV20-1 | many | TRBJ2-2
SARDRGTSGDEQY | TRBV20-1 | - | TRBJ2-7
SARQAGEQY | TRBV20-1 | many | TRBJ2-7
ASRQPTVGYGYT | TRBV6-1 | few | TRBJ1-2
SARVRGQATGELF | TRBV20-1 | many | TRBJ2-2
ASSFWRVLPQETQY | TRBV7-3 | many | TRBJ2-5
SPQITPPYEQY | TRBV20-1 | few | TRBJ2-7
ASSAQGFGTEAF | TRBV7-2 | - | TRBJ1-1
ASSSGRDTQY | TRBV12-3/TRBV12-4 | many | TRBJ2-3
ASSLGQTYT | TRBV12-3/TRBV12-4 | many | TRBJ1-2
ASSFRDSEAF | TRBV5-5 | many | TRBJ1-1
AISERGAQETQY | TRBV10-3 | few | TRBJ2-5
ASSQGGTNTGELF | TRBV4-2 | many | TRBJ2-2
SVAGGGKGYGYT | TRBV29-1 | many | TRBJ1-2
SASDAGQAYNEQF | TRBV20-1 | few | TRBJ2-1
SARAGTSNNEQF | TRBV20-1 | - | TRBJ2-1
ASRDGNLDVAF | TRBV6-1 | - | TRBJ1-1
ASSFTGADGELF | TRBV7-2 | - | TRBJ2-2
SASWTGQGTEKLF | TRBV20-1 | - | TRBJ1-4
ASSQGLAGDYSYEQY | TRBV4-2 | few | TRBJ2-7
ASSTGTPFPDTQY | TRBV12-3/TRBV12-4 | many | TRBJ2-3
ASSLTGQGGYT | TRBV7-3 | many | TRBJ1-2
ASTRSYLISGANVLT | TRBV10-1 | - | TRBJ2-6
SARGGAGANEKLF | TRBV20-1 | - | TRBJ1-4
ASSDLWGRAYEQY | TRBV2 | - | TRBJ2-7
SVGGDTNYGYT | TRBV29-1 | many | TRBJ1-2
ASSLSGQGVYEQY | TRBV12-3/TRBV12-4 | many | TRBJ2-7
ASSLMITDTQY | TRBV14 | few | TRBJ2-3
SVEDLAKETQY | TRBV29-1 | few | TRBJ2-5
ASILAFSQSYEQY | TRBV5-5 | - | TRBJ2-7
ASSADYYEQY | TRBV10-1 | - | TRBJ2-7
SGGSGANVLT | TRBV20-1 | medium-sized | TRBJ2-6
ASTPHRERGFQETQY | TRBV6-1 | few | TRBJ2-5
SAPGQGISETQY | TRBV20-1 | many | TRBJ2-5
ASSQRPGTGGTEQF | TRBV11-2 | few | TRBJ2-1
ASSTDRGNEQY | TRBV6-1 | few | TRBJ2-7
ASSFGQGPGYT | TRBV5-1 | many | TRBJ1-2
ASSLVGEQF | TRBV12-3/TRBV12-4 | many | TRBJ2-1
ASSRTREQY | TRBV12-3/TRBV12-4 | few | TRBJ2-7